Sequencing of this TCR beta chain was carried out in a study of response to subunit inactivated influenza vaccine. TCRdb analysed the RT-PCR reads with MiXCR anew, one entry per CDR3 protein. The sample consists of about 540,000 distinct CDR3 sequences, around 25% of them appearing once. This clonotype was detected many times. Germline CDR1 DFQATT, CDR2 SNEGSKA (reference sequence). The CDR3 runs 10 residues. V lost 3 bases and J lost 2, with 1 base in between. The sample was also linked to a second study, of T cells expressing NK-cell markers. This second study says: Synthesis of TCR beta cDNA relied on 5'RACE template switching carrying UMIs. Obtained from sorted CD3+CD56+NKG2C+, CD3+CD56+NKG2C- and CD3+CD56-NKG2C+ T cells were the TCR beta repertoires. A range of about 1.0-7.5% of CD8+ T cells consisted of dominant NKG2C+ clonotypes in roughly 6 donors. Among a few donors, these clonotypes also ranked first in the CD3+CD56-NKG2C+ fraction. It is unclear if expanded NKG2C-expressing clones target HCMV antigens.

This TCR was sampled from a man aged 50 or older who received an inactivated influenza vaccine. The chain combines TRBV20-1 with TRBJ1-2, with no clear D. The specimen comprised CD4+ T cells sorted from PBMCs, sampled 11 to 12 days after vaccination. The DNA of the CDR3 is TGCAGTGCTAGGAACTATGGCTACACCTTC. It translates to CSARNYGYTF.